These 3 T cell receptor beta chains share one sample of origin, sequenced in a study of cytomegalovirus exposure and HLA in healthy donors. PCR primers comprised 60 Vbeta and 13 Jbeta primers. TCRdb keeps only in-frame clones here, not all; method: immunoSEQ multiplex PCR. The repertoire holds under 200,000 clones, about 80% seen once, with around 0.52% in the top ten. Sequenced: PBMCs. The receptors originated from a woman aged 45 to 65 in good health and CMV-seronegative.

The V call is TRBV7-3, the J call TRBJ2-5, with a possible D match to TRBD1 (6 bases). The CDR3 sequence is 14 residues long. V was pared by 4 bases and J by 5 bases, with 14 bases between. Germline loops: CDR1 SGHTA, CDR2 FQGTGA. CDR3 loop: CASSSTGPRETQYF. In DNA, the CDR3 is TGTGCCAGCAGCTCGACAGGACCTCGGGAGACCCAGTACTTC.

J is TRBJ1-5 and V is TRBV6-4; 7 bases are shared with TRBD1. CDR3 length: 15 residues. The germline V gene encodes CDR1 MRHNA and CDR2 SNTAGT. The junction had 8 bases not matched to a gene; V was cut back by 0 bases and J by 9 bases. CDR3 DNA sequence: TGTGCCAGCAGTGACTCCCCTCAGGGGGGTCGGCCCCAGCATTTT. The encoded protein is CASSDSPQGGRPQHF.

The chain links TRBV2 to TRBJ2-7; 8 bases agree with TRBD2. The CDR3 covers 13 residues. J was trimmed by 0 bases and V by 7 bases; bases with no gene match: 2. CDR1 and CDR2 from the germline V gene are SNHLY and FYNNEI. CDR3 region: CASMGLDSYEQYF. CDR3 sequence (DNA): TGTGCCAGCATGGGACTAGACTCCTACGAGCAGTACTTC.